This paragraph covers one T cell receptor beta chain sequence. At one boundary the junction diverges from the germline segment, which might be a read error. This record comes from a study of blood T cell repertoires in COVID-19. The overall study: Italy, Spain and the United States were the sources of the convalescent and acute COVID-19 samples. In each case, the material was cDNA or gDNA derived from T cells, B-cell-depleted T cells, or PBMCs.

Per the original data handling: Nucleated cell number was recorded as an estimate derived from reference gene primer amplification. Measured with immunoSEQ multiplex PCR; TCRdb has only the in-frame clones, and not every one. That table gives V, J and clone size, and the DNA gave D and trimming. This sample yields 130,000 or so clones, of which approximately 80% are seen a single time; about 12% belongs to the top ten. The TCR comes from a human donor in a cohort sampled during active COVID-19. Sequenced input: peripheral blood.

CDR3 sequence (DNA): TGTGCCAGCAGTGAACTGGGACTCTCCGACAATGAGCAGTTCTTC. Residues: CASSELGLSDNEQFF. The chain joins TRBV2 to TRBJ2-1; weak D call: TRBD2 (6 bases). CDR1 is SNHLY, CDR2 FYNNEI, per germline. The CDR3 is 15 residues long.